These 11 T cell receptor beta chains were all obtained from the same sample, sequenced in a study of glioma-infiltrating T cells. Amplification of TCR alpha and beta CDR3 regions from RNA used iRepertoire nested multiplex PCR. TCRdb reanalysed the multiplex PCR reads using MiXCR and keeps one entry per CDR3 protein. The table includes roughly 100,000 distinct CDR3 sequences, under 30% detected once. Specimen: glioma tissue, nonneoplastic brain tissue, or PBMCs (not recorded which). Receptors were obtained from a human donor with low-grade glioma or glioblastoma, undergoing nonglioma brain surgery, or in good health (not recorded which).

Worth noting for this clonotype: The junction does not match germline at one end; this may be a read error. The rearrangement uses TRBV20-1 and TRBJ1-1; D might be TRBD1 (5 bases). The CDR3 covers 14 residues. From germline, CDR1 is DFQATT and CDR2 SNEGSKA (reference sequence). The chain's CDR3 is CSAPVGELNNEAFF. In DNA, the CDR3 is TGCAGTGCGCCGGTGGGGGAACTGAACAATGAAGCTTTCTTT.

CDR3: CATRTTGRGYTF. In nucleotides, the CDR3 is TGTGCCACCAGAACGACAGGGCGAGGCTACACCTTC. J is TRBJ1-2 and V is TRBV19; the match to TRBD1 covers 7 bases. Germline-derived CDR1 and CDR2 are LNHDA and SQIVND (reference sequence). The V and J ends lost 10 bases and 8 bases, in that order; junction bases with no gene match: 10. CDR3 size: 12 residues.

This clonotype was seen ten or more times. The CDR3 DNA reads as TGTGCCAGCAGCTTAGTGACCGGGGGCGCAGGAAACACCATATATTTT. This translates into CASSLVTGGAGNTIYF. The rearrangement joins TRBV7-2 to TRBJ1-3; perhaps TRBD1 as D (6 bases). The V gene's germline CDR1 is SGHTA and CDR2 FQGNSA. V lost 1 base, J lost 4 bases, and 14 bases lay in between. There are 16 residues in the CDR3.

This clonotype has at least ten counts. The rearrangement uses TRBV20-1 and TRBJ1-2; D uncertain. V shed 6 bases and J shed 5 bases, with 10 bases lying between them. Germline lookup yields CDR1 DFQATT and CDR2 SNEGSKA (reference sequence). This CDR3 spans 11 amino acids. The CDR3 loop reads CSAHDGYGYTF. The CDR3 DNA follows: TGCAGTGCCCACGACGGTTATGGCTACACCTTC.

This clonotype was seen many times. The V gene is TRBV6-1, the J gene TRBJ2-7, with D unclear. V was clipped by 10 bases and J by 11 bases, with 9 bases between them. CDR3 length: 8 residues. Germline CDR1 reads MNHNS; CDR2 reads SASEGT. This CDR3 is CATRLEYF. The CDR3 DNA sequence: TGTGCCACCCGTTTAGAGTACTTC.

This clonotype was recorded a few times. The V gene is TRBV11-2, the J gene TRBJ2-5; 7 nucleotides align to TRBD2. Losses at the gene ends were 4 bases for V and 3 bases for J; bases not matched to a gene: 11. CDR1 SGHAT and CDR2 FQNNGV come from the germline V gene. CDR3 length equals 16 residues. This chain's CDR3 is CASSSGLLATKETQYF. The CDR3 region has the DNA TGTGCCAGCAGCTCAGGCCTACTAGCGACTAAAGAGACCCAGTACTTC.

The table lists this clonotype with many counts. The chain couples TRBV20-1 to TRBJ2-1; 14 nucleotides match TRBD2. The CDR3 is 14 residues long. Trimming at V came to 6 bases and at J to 7 bases, leaving 5 bases not matched to a gene. Germline CDR1 reads DFQATT; CDR2 reads SNEGSKA (reference sequence). This chain's CDR3 is CSARLAGGRNEQFF. CDR3 coding DNA: TGCAGTGCCAGACTAGCGGGGGGGCGAAATGAGCAGTTCTTC.

This clonotype was picked up many times. V gene TRBV6-1 combines with J gene TRBJ1-1; a possible D gene is TRBD1 (6 bases). The length of the CDR3 is 16 residues. Per germline, CDR1 MNHNS and CDR2 SASEGT. V shed 4 bases and J shed 0 bases, with 15 bases lying between them. The CDR3 loop is CASSAGGGLMNTEAFF. DNA for the CDR3: TGTGCCAGCAGTGCGGGGGGCGGACTCATGAACACTGAAGCTTTCTTT.

In its sample, this clonotype was seen many times. The chain is built from TRBV12-5 and TRBJ2-3; no definite D call. V was pared by 2 bases and J by 2 bases, with 8 bases between. The CDR3 totals 14 residues. Germline-derived CDR1 and CDR2 are LGHNT and FRNRAP. The CDR3 sequence: CASGLYGYTDTQYF. The CDR3 DNA sequence: TGTGCTAGTGGTTTGTATGGGTACACAGATACGCAGTATTTT.

This clonotype was recorded a few times. For the CDR3, the DNA is TGTGCCAGCAGCACCGGGACCATCTCCTCCGAGACCCAGTACTTC. The encoded protein is CASSTGTISSETQYF. This sequence joins TRBV7-9 and TRBJ2-5, with D perhaps being TRBD1 or TRBD2 (5 bases each). CDR1 is SEHNR, CDR2 FQNEAQ, per germline (reference sequence). The germline V and J ends were trimmed by 5 bases and 5 bases, with 18 bases remaining between them. The length of the CDR3 is 15 residues.

At least ten counts were recorded for this clonotype. The V gene is TRBV19, the J gene TRBJ2-3; D is uncertain. The CDR3 sequence is 12 residues long. Per germline, CDR1 LNHDA and CDR2 SQIVND (reference sequence). The V end was cut by 4 bases, the J end by 4 bases, with 6 bases between. This chain's CDR3 is CASSSSPDTQYF. DNA of the CDR3: TGTGCCAGTAGTAGTAGTCCAGATACGCAGTATTTT.